This TCR beta chain stems from a study of glioma-infiltrating T cells after dendritic cell vaccination. Study information: Dendritic cells derived from monocytes and pulsed with autologous tumor lysate formed the vaccine.

Assay used: immunoSEQ multiplex PCR; TCRdb lists only in-frame clones, some missing. This sample has more than 30,000 clones, with more than 90% found just once. As regards this clone: Its antigen is undetermined.

General observations from the study: TCR clonality showed no direct relationship with survival.

Germline lookup yields CDR1 MNHNY and CDR2 SVGAGI (reference sequence). V lost 2 bases to trimming and J lost 7 bases; unmatched junction nucleotides: 7. CDR3 size: 14 residues. The genes are TRBV6-6 and TRBJ1-1; 7 nucleotides line up with TRBD1. The sequence came from a human donor with glioblastoma. Material: blood, obtained before dendritic cell vaccination. CDR3 in amino acids: CASSYPVGGGEAFF. DNA for the CDR3: TGTGCCAGCAGTTACCCTGTAGGGGGCGGTGAAGCTTTCTTT.